The 8 T cell receptor beta chains below come from one sample, sequenced in a study of technical replicates of blood from a handful of donors. Using immunoSEQ multiplex PCR, the repertoire was profiled, and TCRdb retains in-frame clones only, with some absent. Here the sample spans about 84,000 clones, 98% being singletons. Input material: T cells isolated from PBMCs. The receptor source for this set is a human donor in good health.

The V gene is TRBV2, the J gene TRBJ2-1; TRBD1 might be the D (6 bases). CDR1 is SNHLY and CDR2 is FYNNEI in the germline V gene. Deletions cut 4 bases from V and 0 bases from J, with 10 bases between. The CDR3 spans 15 residues. CDR3 nucleotide sequence: TGTGCCAGCAGTGCGGACAGAAGCTCCTACAATGAGCAGTTCTTC. It yields the protein CASSADRSSYNEQFF.

V is TRBV10-3 and J is TRBJ1-1, with 10 bases that match TRBD1. Germline trimming cut 3 bases from V and 7 bases from J; bases unmatched to any gene: 8. This CDR3 region has 15 residues. Germline V gene lookup returns CDR1 ENHRY and CDR2 SYGVKD. CDR3 sequence: CAISDSGTGVNEAFF. CDR3 DNA: TGTGCCATCAGTGACTCCGGGACAGGGGTTAATGAAGCTTTCTTT.

The chain uses TRBV4-1 and TRBJ2-3; 8 bases map to TRBD2. V shed 1 base, J shed 3 bases, and the junction held 6 bases outside the gene matches. This CDR3 has 16 residues. Germline V lookup: CDR1 MGHRA, CDR2 YSYEKL. For the CDR3, the DNA is TGCGCCAGCAGCCAAGGGGGACTAGTAGTGACAGATACGCAGTATTTT. Translating it yields CASSQGGLVVTDTQYF.

The rearrangement uses TRBV5-6 and TRBJ1-4; the match to TRBD1 covers 7 bases. Germline loops: CDR1 SGHDT, CDR2 YYEEEE. Trimming cost V 5 bases and J 8 bases; bases outside gene matches: 15. This CDR3 is 16 amino acids long. The DNA for the CDR3 is TGTGCCAGCAGTCGGACAGGCCAGACGATATGGGAAAAACTGTTTTTT. It translates to CASSRTGQTIWEKLFF.

This chain connects TRBV10-3 to TRBJ1-2, with D possibly being TRBD1 (5 bases). The V and J ends lost 6 bases and 5 bases respectively, with 13 bases between them. Germline lookup yields CDR1 ENHRY and CDR2 SYGVKD. This CDR3 has 13 amino acids. The CDR3 DNA follows: TGTGCCATCAGCCCCGAGACAGCTTATGGCTACACCTTC. Translation: CAISPETAYGYTF.

The chain has TRBV5-4 and TRBJ2-5; 11 nucleotides agree with TRBD1. Trimming removed 2 bases from V and 5 bases from J; junction bases left unmatched: 2. CDR3 length equals 14 residues. Germline CDR1 is SGHNT and CDR2 is YYREEE (reference sequence). CDR3 nucleotide sequence: TGTGCCAGCAGCTTCCGGGACAGGGGGGAGACCCAGTACTTC. Amino acids: CASSFRDRGETQYF.

CDR3 DNA: TGTGCCAGCGGATCACAGGGGGCCGGTTCACCCCTCCACTTT. Amino acids: CASGSQGAGSPLHF. V and J are TRBV7-8 and TRBJ1-6; 9 bases align to TRBD1. The CDR3 length is 14 residues. The germline gives CDR1 SGHVS, CDR2 FQNEAQ. V gave up 8 bases and J gave up 9 bases; unmatched junction bases: 8. The full variable domain, with the rest looked up from reference TRBV7-8 and TRBJ1-6, is GAGVSQSPRYKVAKRGQDVALRCDPISGHVSLFWYQQALGQGPEFLTYFQNEAQLDKSGLPSDRFFAERPEGSVSTLKIQRTQQEDSAVYLCASGSQGAGSPLHFGNGTRLTVT.

The chain links TRBV6-1 to TRBJ2-3, with a weak D call TRBD1 (6 bases). Germline CDR1 MNHNS, CDR2 SASEGT. Trimming took 4 bases from V and 4 from J, leaving 18 bases between them. The CDR3 extends over 16 amino acids. CDR3: CASSVGAGTISDTQYF. CDR3 in DNA: TGTGCCAGCAGTGTCGGGGCAGGGACAATTTCAGATACGCAGTATTTT.